The TCR beta chain under discussion was sequenced for a study of blood T cell repertoires in COVID-19. About the research overall: The United States, Italy and Spain supplied acute and convalescent COVID-19 samples. T cells, B-cell-depleted T cells, or PBMCs supplied cDNA or gDNA.

CDR1 and CDR2 from the germline V gene are SGHDT and YYEEEE. The V end lost 0 bases, the J end lost 7 bases, and 14 bases lay between the germline ends. This CDR3 is built from 16 residues. How the authors handled the data: Reference gene primer amplification gave estimated nucleated cell counts. This table comes from immunoSEQ multiplex PCR, and its TCRdb copy is limited to in-frame clones, with some not included. V and J calls and clone size are those listed in that table; D and trimming were worked out from the DNA. The table lists 250,000 or so clones, around four fifths of them singletons. The specimen was peripheral blood. The rearrangement uses TRBV5-6 and TRBJ1-6; D is perhaps TRBD1 (5 bases). This receptor was identified in a man aged 25-45 years who had recovered from COVID-19. CDR3 sequence: CASSLASGEGNSPLHF. Here the CDR3 DNA reads TGTGCCAGCAGCTTGGCCTCGGGGGAGGGGAATTCACCCCTCCACTTT.